These 25 T cell receptor beta chains were all obtained from the same sample, sequenced in a study of T cells in localized non-small cell lung cancer. Assay: immunoSEQ multiplex PCR; the TCRdb copy retains only in-frame clones and omits some. The table has several thousand clones, around 30% seen once; the top ten hold approximately 22%. Sequencing used lung tumor tissue, obtained before any cancer treatment. These receptor sequences come from a woman aged 40 to 75 with stage I squamous cell lung carcinoma.

This clone was seen a handful of times. The chain recombines TRBV6-8 with TRBJ1-1, with D uncertain. The germline V and J ends were trimmed by 6 bases and 1 base, with 12 bases remaining between them. CDR1 MNHGY and CDR2 SAAAGT come from the germline V gene. The CDR3 extends over 14 amino acids. The DNA for the CDR3 is TGTGCCAGCAGCTTTCTTCGGGGGAACACTGAAGCTTTCTTT. It yields the protein CASSFLRGNTEAFF.

This clone has more than one count but fewer than ten. This chain connects TRBV11-3 to TRBJ2-1; the D gene could be TRBD1 or TRBD2 (5 bases each). The germline gives CDR1 SGHNT, CDR2 YENEEA. There are 17 residues in the CDR3. V lost 5 bases to trimming and J lost 7 bases, with 24 bases between them. In DNA, the CDR3 is TGTGCCAGCAGCCCCTTCCGGGACGTCAGCAATAGAAATGAGCAGTTCTTC. Amino acids: CASSPFRDVSNRNEQFF.

V is TRBV11-3 and J is TRBJ1-3; D may be TRBD1 (5 bases). Germline V gene data show CDR1 as SGHNT and CDR2 as YENEEA. V was trimmed by 5 bases and J by 0 bases, leaving 14 bases between them. The CDR3 covers 16 residues. In DNA, the CDR3 is TGTGCCAGCAGCCTCTGGGACGGGAGCTCTGGAAACACCATATATTTT. This translates into CASSLWDGSSGNTIYF.

The gene calls are TRBV28 and TRBJ2-7; D is uncertain. V lost 3 bases and J 6 bases, leaving 24 bases between the germline ends. The CDR3 sequence is 17 residues long. Per germline, CDR1 MDHEN and CDR2 SYDVKM. CDR3 coding DNA: TGTGCCAGCAGTTTTCCCCCTCGGGTGAGGACCGTCGGCGAGCAGTACTTC. This encodes CASSFPPRVRTVGEQYF.

This clone turned up a few times. The rearrangement joins TRBV28 to TRBJ1-5, with a weak D call TRBD1 (5 bases). The CDR3 loop spans 13 amino acids. The germline gives CDR1 MDHEN, CDR2 SYDVKM. Trimming cost V 8 bases and J 9 bases, with 17 bases left between them. CDR3 in DNA: TGTGCCAGCCAGGACATTGTCATGACGCCCCAGCATTTT. This gives the protein CASQDIVMTPQHF. The variable domain in full, completed from reference TRBV28 and TRBJ1-5, reads DVKVTQSSRYLVKRTGEKVFLECVQDMDHENMFWYRQDPGLGLRLIYFSYDVKMKEKGDIPEGYSVSREKKERFSLILESASTNQTSMYLCASQDIVMTPQHFGDGTRLSIL.

This chain uses TRBV19 with TRBJ2-5; 11 bases are a match to TRBD1. V lost 5 bases to trimming and J lost 2 bases; unmatched junction nucleotides: 4. Looked up from germline, CDR1 is LNHDA and CDR2 is SQIVND (reference sequence). There are 15 residues in the CDR3. CDR3 in amino acids: CASSARDRGQETQYF. Here the CDR3 DNA reads TGTGCCAGTAGTGCGCGGGACAGGGGGCAAGAGACCCAGTACTTC.

With respect to this clone: One end of the junction is discordant with germline, which a read error may explain. The CDR3 DNA reads TGTGCCAGCAGTGAAGCCGGGGACCCAAATCACTTC. Translation: CASSEAGDPNHF. The chain is built from TRBV6-1 and TRBJ2-5; D may be TRBD1 or TRBD2 (5 bases each). Germline CDR1 MNHNS, CDR2 SASEGT. This CDR3 comprises 12 residues.

The CDR3 bases are TGTGCCAGCACCCCGGGCCCCGGGGAAATAACACCCCTCCACTTT. Amino acid sequence: CASTPGPGEITPLHF. This chain connects TRBV28 to TRBJ1-6; unclear D gene. The germline V and J ends were trimmed by 7 bases and 11 bases, with 21 bases remaining between them. CDR3 length: 15 amino acids. The germline CDR1 and CDR2 sequences are MDHEN and SYDVKM.

The rearrangement links TRBV28 to TRBJ1-5; D is ambiguous. The V end was cut by 1 base, the J end by 3 bases, with 7 bases between. The germline gives CDR1 MDHEN, CDR2 SYDVKM. The CDR3 length is 14 residues. CDR3 sequence reads: CASSLSGSNQPQHF. DNA for the CDR3: TGTGCCAGCAGTTTATCCGGGTCCAATCAGCCCCAGCATTTT.

The chain links TRBV7-2 to TRBJ2-1; D remains ambiguous. V lost 5 bases, J lost 9 bases, and 14 bases lay in between. The CDR3 runs 13 residues. Germline-derived CDR1 and CDR2 are SGHTA and FQGNSA. In DNA, the CDR3 is TGTGCCAGCAGCCAGGACCTCCTGAGTGAGCAGTTCTTC. This gives the protein CASSQDLLSEQFF.

This clone came up a few times. The chain couples TRBV9 to TRBJ2-3; D gene unclear. Trimming removed 0 bases at V and 1 base at J, with 6 bases between. Germline V gene data show CDR1 as SGDLS and CDR2 as YYNGEE. The CDR3 loop spans 14 amino acids. The DNA of the CDR3 is TGTGCCAGCAGCGTAGAGGGCGGCACAGATACGCAGTATTTT. It yields the protein CASSVEGGTDTQYF.

The chain is built from TRBV19 and TRBJ2-3; D possibly corresponds to TRBD1 (7 bases). There are 16 residues in the CDR3. Germline assignment: CDR1 LNHDA and CDR2 SQIVND (reference sequence). V was cut by 4 bases and J by 4 bases, with 18 bases left in between. In DNA, the CDR3 is TGTGCCAGTAGTACCCGACAGGGACTTCGACCAGATACGCAGTATTTT. Translated: CASSTRQGLRPDTQYF.

The chain joins TRBV6-8 to TRBJ2-5, with D possibly TRBD2 on 6 matching bases. This CDR3 contains 15 residues. V shed 6 bases and J shed 5 bases, with 19 bases lying between them. From germline, CDR1 is MNHGY and CDR2 SAAAGT. CDR3 nucleotides: TGTGCCAGCAGAACCGCACTGGGAGGAGGGGAGACCCAGTACTTC. Amino acids: CASRTALGGGETQYF.

This clone was found many times. The chain uses TRBV11-3 and TRBJ2-3, with 10 bases aligning to TRBD2. There are 19 residues in the CDR3. Germline CDR1 is SGHNT and CDR2 is YENEEA. The trim removed 5 bases at V and 0 bases at J, leaving 14 bases unmatched. The CDR3 here is CASSLPSGTSASSTDTQYF. DNA of the CDR3: TGTGCCAGCAGCCTGCCTTCCGGGACTAGCGCTTCTAGCACAGATACGCAGTATTTT.

This clone is labeled hyperexpanded. V usage is TRBV11-3 and J usage is TRBJ2-1; D unresolved. Trimming left V 5 bases short and J 2 bases short, with 13 bases between. CDR3 size: 15 residues. Germline CDR1 and CDR2: SGHNT and YENEEA. CDR3: CASSPPESAYNEQFF. The CDR3, as DNA: TGTGCCAGCAGCCCTCCGGAGTCTGCCTACAATGAGCAGTTCTTC.

The rearrangement joins TRBV6-8 to TRBJ2-7; 11 bases line up with TRBD2. CDR3 length equals 17 residues. With 2 bases clipped from V and 2 bases from J, the junction kept 8 bases outside the gene matches. CDR1 and CDR2 from the germline V gene are MNHGY and SAAAGT. The CDR3 loop reads CASSYLFGTSGTYEQYF. The CDR3 bases are TGTGCCAGCAGTTACCTATTTGGGACTAGCGGAACCTACGAGCAGTACTTC.

The gene calls are TRBV18 and TRBJ2-7, with D uncertain. The germline CDR1 and CDR2 sequences are KGHSH and LQKENI. There are 14 residues in the CDR3. V lost 9 bases and J 0 bases, leaving 15 bases between the germline ends. This CDR3 reads CASQEGPSSYEQYF. The CDR3 region has the DNA TGTGCCAGTCAGGAAGGCCCGAGCTCCTACGAGCAGTACTTC.

The chain uses TRBV6-1 and TRBJ2-3; D might be TRBD2 (7 bases). The CDR3 is 16 residues long. V lost 0 bases and J 6 bases, leaving 16 bases between the germline ends. Germline-derived CDR1 and CDR2 are MNHNS and SASEGT. The CDR3 DNA reads as TGTGCCAGCAGTGAAGCGGGGGGGCAGGGTGGTGATACGCAGTATTTT. As protein: CASSEAGGQGGDTQYF.

This clone appeared once. CDR3 coding DNA: TGTGCCAGCTCACCTCAAGCGGGAGGGCCGAGTGAGCAGTTCTTC. It encodes CASSPQAGGPSEQFF. V is TRBV18 and J is TRBJ2-1; 10 bases are a match to TRBD2. The trim removed 3 bases at V and 9 bases at J, leaving 8 bases unmatched. The CDR3 spans 15 residues. CDR1 is KGHSH, CDR2 LQKENI, per germline.

This chain uses TRBV18 with TRBJ1-1; D remains unclear. Per germline, CDR1 KGHSH and CDR2 LQKENI. V was pared by 0 bases and J by 3 bases, with 8 bases between. The CDR3 loop spans 14 amino acids. The CDR3 DNA reads TGTGCCAGCTCACCACCGGAGGGTGACACTGAAGCTTTCTTT. Its translation is CASSPPEGDTEAFF. Variable domain in full (rest from reference TRBV18 and TRBJ1-1): NAGVMQNPRHLVRRRGQEARLRCSPMKGHSHVYWYRQLPEEGLKFMVYLQKENIIDESGMPKERFSAEFPKEGPSILRIQQVVRGDSAAYFCASSPPEGDTEAFFGQGTRLTVV.

V usage is TRBV6-8 and J usage is TRBJ2-1, with 13 bases fitting TRBD2. Germline V lookup: CDR1 MNHGY, CDR2 SAAAGT. The CDR3 spans 14 residues. Germline trimming cut 7 bases from V and 9 bases from J; bases unmatched to any gene: 6. The CDR3, as DNA: TGTGCCAGCAAGTGGACTAGCGGGAGAGGTGAGCAGTTCTTC. Translating gives CASKWTSGRGEQFF.

This clone appeared a few times. The chain combines TRBV6-8 with TRBJ2-7; 11 nucleotides line up with TRBD2. The CDR3 is 14 residues long. Germline V gives CDR1 MNHGY, CDR2 SAAAGT. V trimming: 6 bases; J trimming: 7 bases; junction bases outside the gene matches: 8. CDR3: CASRIAGGPREQYF. CDR3 coding DNA: TGTGCCAGCAGGATAGCGGGAGGGCCGCGGGAGCAGTACTTC.

This clone has more than one count but fewer than ten. The chain uses TRBV11-3 and TRBJ2-7; the D gene is possibly TRBD2 (5 bases). This CDR3 is built from 14 residues. V lost 2 bases and J 6 bases, leaving 14 bases between the germline ends. Germline V gene sequence: CDR1 SGHNT, CDR2 YENEEA. The CDR3 loop reads CASSLRLRAAEQYF. The CDR3 DNA reads as TGTGCCAGCAGCTTACGACTACGAGCAGCCGAGCAGTACTTC. The whole variable domain, remainder taken from reference TRBV11-3 and TRBJ2-7, is EAGVVQSPRYKIIEKKQPVAFWCNPISGHNTLYWYLQNLGQGPELLIRYENEEAVDDSQLPKDRFSAERLKGVDSTLKIQPAELGDSAVYLCASSLRLRAAEQYFGPGTRLTVT.

This clone was picked up one time. J is TRBJ2-7 and V is TRBV18, with D uncertain. Trimming cost V 3 bases and J 0 bases, with 12 bases left between them. The CDR3 spans 15 residues. Germline V gene lookup returns CDR1 KGHSH and CDR2 LQKENI. The DNA of the CDR3 is TGTGCCAGCTCACCTGTCCGGACGGACTCCTACGAGCAGTACTTC. Residues: CASSPVRTDSYEQYF.

V and J are TRBV15 and TRBJ1-4; tentatively, D is TRBD1 (6 bases). V shed 0 bases and J shed 8 bases, with 13 bases lying between them. CDR1 is LNHNV, CDR2 YYDKDF, per germline (reference sequence). The CDR3 consists of 15 residues. CDR3 sequence reads: CATSRDLGGREKLFF. In DNA, the CDR3 is TGTGCCACCAGCAGAGATCTAGGGGGAAGGGAAAAACTGTTTTTT.